These 18 T cell receptor beta chains were sequenced from one sample in a study of T cell changes during pregnancy in multiple sclerosis. The protocol was immunoSEQ multiplex PCR, while the TCRdb copy is restricted to in-frame clones and leaves out a portion. The profile shows 60,000 or so clones, roughly nine tenths of them singletons. This specimen consisted of peripheral blood, obtained before pregnancy. The receptors originated from a female donor with multiple sclerosis, enrolled in a pregnancy study.

The chain joins TRBV10-3 to TRBJ2-1, with 8 positions matching TRBD1. Trimming cost V 2 bases and J 6 bases; bases outside gene matches: 9. This CDR3 is 16 amino acids long. Germline V gene data show CDR1 as ENHRY and CDR2 as SYGVKD. This CDR3 is CAISEPDRVGFNEQFF. CDR3 bases: TGTGCCATCAGTGAGCCGGACAGGGTCGGTTTCAATGAGCAGTTCTTC.

This clone was observed many times. The chain combines TRBV29-1 with TRBJ1-1, with a weak D call TRBD1 (5 bases). Germline lookup yields CDR1 SQVTM and CDR2 ANQGSEA. Trimming shortened V by 4 bases and J by 3 bases, and 12 bases separated the two germline ends. There are 13 residues in the CDR3. The CDR3 bases are TGCAGCGTTGCGGGTCGACAGCACACTGAAGCTTTCTTT. Encoded protein: CSVAGRQHTEAFF. The full variable domain, its missing parts supplied by reference TRBV29-1 and TRBJ1-1, is SAVISQKPSRDICQRGTSLTIQCQVDSQVTMMFWYRQQPGQSLTLIATANQGSEATYESGFVIDKFPISRPNLTFSTLTVSNMSPEDSSIYLCSVAGRQHTEAFFGQGTRLTVV.

The genes are TRBV10-1 and TRBJ1-6; TRBD1 matches 10 bases. Looked up from germline, CDR1 is WNHNN and CDR2 is SYGVQD (reference sequence). This CDR3 region has 13 residues. V trimming: 9 bases; J trimming: 8 bases; junction bases outside the gene matches: 4. CDR3 region: CARPGTGDSPLHF. In nucleotides, the CDR3 is TGCGCCAGACCAGGGACAGGGGATTCACCCCTCCACTTT.

V gene TRBV6-5 combines with J gene TRBJ2-7, with D possibly matching TRBD1 (6 bases). The CDR3 is 12 residues long. Trimming took off 5 bases at V and 3 bases at J, with 8 bases between the two ends. CDR1 MNHEY and CDR2 SVGAGI come from the germline V gene. The chain's CDR3 is CASSGGGYEQYF. DNA of the CDR3: TGTGCCAGCAGTGGGGGCGGCTACGAGCAGTACTTC.

This clone has just a few counts. V usage is TRBV6-1 and J usage is TRBJ1-6; D ambiguous. V was trimmed by 1 base and J by 10 bases, leaving 11 bases between them. CDR1 is MNHNS, CDR2 SASEGT, per germline. The CDR3 is 14 amino acids. The CDR3 region is CASSEGQFSSPLHF. The CDR3 DNA reads TGTGCCAGCAGTGAAGGGCAGTTCTCCTCACCCCTCCACTTT.

The V call is TRBV4-2, the J call TRBJ2-6, with TRBD2 matching over 7 bases. The V segment lost 4 bases and the J segment 2 bases; nucleotides outside the gene matches: 14. The CDR3 spans 19 residues. Germline V gene lookup returns CDR1 LGHNA and CDR2 YNFKEQ. The CDR3: CASSRASRLAIPGANVLTF. CDR3 nucleotides: TGTGCCAGCAGCCGGGCCTCGCGACTAGCCATACCTGGGGCCAACGTCCTGACTTTC.

J is TRBJ1-1 and V is TRBV20-1; D gene unclear. V shed 2 bases and J shed 4 bases, with 5 bases lying between them. The CDR3 totals 11 residues. Germline V CDR1 and CDR2: DFQATT, SNEGSKA (reference sequence). In DNA, the CDR3 is TGCAGTGCTAGACCTCTCACTGAAGCTTTCTTT. The encoded protein is CSARPLTEAFF.

The V gene is TRBV19, the J gene TRBJ2-1; 7 bases are shared with TRBD2. The CDR3 is 14 residues long. Germline V CDR1 and CDR2: LNHDA, SQIVND (reference sequence). Trimming at V came to 4 bases and at J to 5 bases, leaving 5 bases not matched to a gene. The CDR3: CASSTLRGNNEQFF. The CDR3 DNA reads as TGTGCCAGTAGTACGTTGCGGGGGAACAATGAGCAGTTCTTC. The full variable domain, with the rest looked up from reference TRBV19 and TRBJ2-1, is DGGITQSPKYLFRKEGQNVTLSCEQNLNHDAMYWYRQDPGQGLRLIYYSQIVNDFQKGDIAEGYSVSREKKESFPLTVTSAQKNPTAFYLCASSTLRGNNEQFFGPGTRLTVL.

This chain uses TRBV7-2 with TRBJ1-2; D is perhaps TRBD1 (5 bases). CDR1 is SGHTA, CDR2 FQGNSA, per germline. The CDR3 contains 12 residues. V lost 0 bases and J lost 6, with 5 bases in between. CDR3 residues: CASSLAGDGYTF. For the CDR3, the DNA is TGTGCCAGCAGCTTAGCAGGGGATGGCTACACCTTC. Full variable domain (rest looked up from reference TRBV7-2 and TRBJ1-2): GAGVSQSPSNKVTEKGKDVELRCDPISGHTALYWYRQSLGQGLEFLIYFQGNSAPDKSGLPSDRFSAERTGGSVSTLTIQRTQQEDSAVYLCASSLAGDGYTFGSGTRLTVV.

The V gene is TRBV9, the J gene TRBJ2-2, with a weak D call TRBD2 (5 bases). CDR3 length: 14 residues. Germline V gene data show CDR1 as SGDLS and CDR2 as YYNGEE. Trimming removed 6 bases at V and 4 bases at J, with 13 bases between. CDR3: CASTQTGSTGELFF. In DNA form, the CDR3 reads TGTGCCAGCACCCAAACGGGGAGCACCGGGGAGCTGTTTTTT.

The chain uses TRBV18 and TRBJ2-5; 8 positions match TRBD1. The germline V gene encodes CDR1 KGHSH and CDR2 LQKENI. The CDR3 extends over 14 amino acids. J was trimmed by 2 bases and V by 3 bases; bases with no gene match: 2. This CDR3 reads CASSPRQGQETQYF. CDR3 DNA sequence: TGTGCCAGCTCACCCAGACAGGGGCAAGAGACCCAGTACTTC.

The genes are TRBV30 and TRBJ1-3; the D gene is possibly TRBD1 (6 bases). There are 13 residues in the CDR3. The ends were cut back, 1 base at V and 4 bases at J, with 8 bases in the middle. The germline V gene encodes CDR1 GTSNPN and CDR2 SVGIG (reference sequence). The CDR3 spells CAWSEDRGNTIYF. The CDR3 bases are TGTGCCTGGAGTGAGGACAGAGGAAACACCATATATTTT.

The V call is TRBV27, the J call TRBJ2-7, with D perhaps matching TRBD1 (6 bases). Germline-derived CDR1 and CDR2 are MNHEY and SMNVEV (reference sequence). The CDR3 extends over 14 amino acids. V was pared by 6 bases and J by 7 bases, with 19 bases between. The CDR3: CASSQTGLLGEQYF. For the CDR3, the DNA is TGTGCCAGCAGCCAGACAGGATTACTCGGGGAGCAGTACTTC.

In this sample, this clone turned up once. The rearrangement uses TRBV4-1 and TRBJ2-5, with 7 bases matching TRBD1. This CDR3 has 14 amino acids. The trim removed 4 bases at V and 5 bases at J, leaving 7 bases unmatched. Germline loops: CDR1 MGHRA, CDR2 YSYEKL. Written as DNA, the CDR3 is TGCGCCAGCAGCCGAACAGGGGTCGGGGAGACCCAGTACTTC. Translation gives CASSRTGVGETQYF.

This chain links TRBV9 with TRBJ1-3; tentatively, D is TRBD1 (5 bases). V was pared by 0 bases and J by 4 bases, with 8 bases between. The CDR3 is made up of 14 amino acids. Germline CDR1 is SGDLS and CDR2 is YYNGEE. The CDR3 DNA follows: TGTGCCAGCAGCGTAGGGGGGGTCGGAAACACCATATATTTT. Translating gives CASSVGGVGNTIYF.

The chain employs TRBV30 and TRBJ1-1, with 12 nucleotides matching TRBD1. J was trimmed by 7 bases and V by 5 bases; bases with no gene match: 11. The CDR3 runs 15 residues. Germline V lookup: CDR1 GTSNPN, CDR2 SVGIG (reference sequence). This CDR3 reads CAWLPGQGAPFEAFF. Written as DNA, the CDR3 is TGTGCCTGGCTCCCGGGACAGGGGGCACCCTTTGAAGCTTTCTTT.

The chain has TRBV7-2 and TRBJ1-6, with D unclear. Looked up from germline, CDR1 is SGHTA and CDR2 is FQGNSA. Trimming shortened V by 2 bases and J by 8 bases, and 16 bases separated the two germline ends. The CDR3 consists of 16 residues. The CDR3 is CASSLLGSDLDSPLHF. The DNA for the CDR3 is TGTGCCAGCAGCTTATTGGGGAGCGACCTTGATTCACCCCTCCACTTT.

The chain combines TRBV7-2 with TRBJ2-7; 8 bases are shared with TRBD2. V trimming: 4 bases; J trimming: 3 bases; junction bases outside the gene matches: 14. The V gene's germline CDR1 is SGHTA and CDR2 FQGNSA. The CDR3 loop spans 17 amino acids. Here the CDR3 DNA reads TGTGCCAGCAGCTCTCCGCCCGGGCGGGGGGTCCTCTACGAGCAGTACTTC. Residues: CASSSPPGRGVLYEQYF.